One sample yielded the 9 T cell receptor beta chains listed below, sequenced in a study of Ad26.COV2.S vaccination and SARS-CoV-2 variants. Treatment: 15 to 20 received Ad26.COV2.S at low or high dose, single or two shots; 5 received placebo; per-sample allocation not given. Day 63 following the first vaccine or placebo injection was when the samples were taken. Measured with immunoSEQ multiplex PCR; TCRdb has only the in-frame clones, and not every one. Of 300,000 to 500,000 clones listed, about 85% are singletons. Sample: peripheral blood, taken in a trial of Ad26.COV2.S vaccine versus placebo. The receptors shown here come from a person aged 18-60 years who received the Ad26.COV2.S COVID-19 vaccine or a placebo.

The V and J genes are TRBV30 and TRBJ1-5; no definite D call. V lost 3 bases and J 2 bases, leaving 11 bases between the germline ends. The germline gives CDR1 GTSNPN, CDR2 SVGIG (reference sequence). The CDR3 is 14 residues long. CDR3 nucleotides: TGTGCCTGGAGCGTTGGTGGCGGCAATCAGCCCCAGCATTTT. Protein: CAWSVGGGNQPQHF.

CDR3 sequence reads: CATSSLAPTAAESLYGYTF. CDR3 DNA sequence: TGTGCCACCAGCTCCCTCGCCCCGACGGCGGCCGAATCCCTCTATGGCTACACCTTC. The V call is TRBV15, the J call TRBJ1-2; D is ambiguous. CDR1 and CDR2 from the germline V gene are LNHNV and YYDKDF (reference sequence). CDR3 length: 19 residues. V lost 5 bases and J 4 bases, leaving 29 bases between the germline ends.

CDR3 loop: CAWSRDRRRGYTF. CDR3 nucleotide sequence: TGTGCCTGGAGCCGGGACAGGCGGAGAGGCTACACCTTC. The V gene is TRBV30, the J gene TRBJ1-2, with 8 bases identical to TRBD1. The V gene's germline CDR1 is GTSNPN and CDR2 SVGIG (reference sequence). CDR3 length equals 13 residues. The V gene end was trimmed by 3 bases and the J gene end by 8 bases; junction bases not matched to a gene: 8.

This clone has only one observation. The chain is built from TRBV6-4 and TRBJ2-2, with D maybe TRBD2 (6 bases). The CDR3 has 16 amino acids. Germline values: CDR1 MRHNA, CDR2 SNTAGT. The V end lost 7 bases, the J end lost 0 bases, and 15 bases lay between the germline ends. CDR3 sequence: CASKKEGTSNTGELFF. The CDR3, as DNA: TGTGCCAGCAAAAAGGAGGGGACCTCGAACACCGGGGAGCTGTTTTTT.

The chain carries TRBV19 and TRBJ1-4; no clear D. The V gene's germline CDR1 is LNHDA and CDR2 SQIVND (reference sequence). Trimming left V 1 base short and J 5 bases short, with 14 bases between. The CDR3 runs 16 residues. This CDR3 is CASSIGPQVSNEKLFF. The DNA of the CDR3 is TGTGCCAGTAGTATAGGACCCCAGGTGTCGAATGAAAAACTGTTTTTT. The full variable domain, its missing parts supplied by reference TRBV19 and TRBJ1-4, is DGGITQSPKYLFRKEGQNVTLSCEQNLNHDAMYWYRQDPGQGLRLIYYSQIVNDFQKGDIAEGYSVSREKKESFPLTVTSAQKNPTAFYLCASSIGPQVSNEKLFFGSGTQLSVL.

On this clone itself: Other DNA sequences in the sample encode the same CDR3. This chain joins TRBV12-3 or TRBV12-4 and TRBJ1-5; D is uncertain. V was pared by 3 bases and J by 0 bases, with 3 bases between. The CDR3 consists of 13 residues. The chain's CDR3 is CASSLDSNQPQHF. In DNA, the CDR3 is TGTGCCAGCAGTTTGGATAGCAATCAGCCCCAGCATTTT.

The chain links TRBV19 to TRBJ1-6; no clear D. The ends were cut back, 7 bases at V and 14 bases at J, with 15 bases in the middle. The germline V gene encodes CDR1 LNHDA and CDR2 SQIVND (reference sequence). The CDR3 spans 12 residues. CDR3 amino acids: CASNSGSEALHF. CDR3 bases: TGTGCCAGTAATTCGGGCTCCGAGGCCCTCCACTTT.

J is TRBJ2-1 and V is TRBV2; D may match TRBD1 or TRBD2 (6 bases each). CDR1 and CDR2 from the germline V gene are SNHLY and FYNNEI. V lost 1 base and J 1 base, leaving 8 bases between the germline ends. The CDR3 is 15 amino acids. The CDR3 region is CASSEEGGSYNEQFF. CDR3 DNA: TGTGCCAGCAGTGAAGAGGGGGGTTCCTACAATGAGCAGTTCTTC.

The rearrangement joins TRBV5-6 to TRBJ2-5, with 10 bases that match TRBD2. Per the germline V gene, CDR1 is SGHDT and CDR2 is YYEEEE. The J segment lost 2 bases and the V segment lost 0 bases, leaving 1 base of the junction unmatched. The CDR3 runs to 15 residues. The CDR3, as DNA: TGTGCCAGCAGCTTGGTGACTAGCGGGCAAGAGACCCAGTACTTC. It specifies CASSLVTSGQETQYF.